These 26 T cell receptor beta chains share one sample of origin, sequenced in a study of cytomegalovirus exposure and HLA in healthy donors. Primers: 60 Vbeta forward and 13 Jbeta reverse. Profiling relied on immunoSEQ multiplex PCR, and the TCRdb table lists in-frame clones only, not all of them. The sample carries around 150,000 clones, 60% to 80% recorded once. Sequencing was performed on PBMCs. Receptor source: a man over 45 in good health and CMV-seropositive.

There are a few counts of this clone. The rearrangement joins TRBV5-1 to TRBJ1-3, with 7 bases lining up with TRBD1. The junction had 4 bases not matched to a gene; V was cut back by 4 bases and J by 0 bases. There are 15 residues in the CDR3. CDR1 is SGHRS and CDR2 is YFSETQ in the germline V gene. The CDR3 coding sequence is TGCGCCAGCAGCGATACAGGGGACTCTGGAAACACCATATATTTT. This codes for CASSDTGDSGNTIYF.

The rearrangement joins TRBV9 to TRBJ2-3; TRBD2 agrees at 7 bases. The length of the CDR3 is 15 residues. The junction had 6 bases not matched to a gene; V was cut back by 3 bases and J by 2 bases. The germline V gene has CDR1 SGDLS and CDR2 YYNGEE. CDR3 protein: CASSDLAGSTDTQYF. DNA of the CDR3: TGTGCCAGCAGCGATTTAGCGGGCTCCACAGATACGCAGTATTTT.

The rearrangement links TRBV7-3 to TRBJ2-3, with D tentatively TRBD1 (5 bases). Germline lookup yields CDR1 SGHTA and CDR2 FQGTGA. V dropped 1 base and J dropped 1 base, with 6 bases sitting between them. The CDR3 length is 14 residues. CDR3 sequence: CASSLKGGTDTQYF. CDR3 coding DNA: TGTGCCAGCAGCTTAAAAGGGGGCACAGATACGCAGTATTTT.

The chain recombines TRBV7-6 with TRBJ2-7; tentatively, D is TRBD2 (6 bases). V was cut by 1 base and J by 2 bases, with 15 bases left in between. This CDR3 has 16 residues. Germline V lookup: CDR1 SGHVS, CDR2 FNYEAQ. The CDR3 reads CASSLGPDGGAYEQYF. For the CDR3, the DNA is TGTGCCAGCAGCTTAGGCCCGGACGGGGGTGCCTACGAGCAGTACTTC.

The chain carries TRBV28 and TRBJ1-6; 7 positions agree with TRBD1. CDR3 length: 15 residues. The V segment lost 6 bases and the J segment 3 bases; nucleotides outside the gene matches: 5. In germline, CDR1 is MDHEN, CDR2 SYDVKM. The CDR3 here is CASRSGQSYNSPLHF. The CDR3 DNA reads as TGTGCCAGCAGATCGGGACAGAGCTATAATTCACCCCTCCACTTT. The full variable domain, in which reference TRBV28 and TRBJ1-6 provide the parts outside the CDR3, is DVKVTQSSRYLVKRTGEKVFLECVQDMDHENMFWYRQDPGLGLRLIYFSYDVKMKEKGDIPEGYSVSREKKERFSLILESASTNQTSMYLCASRSGQSYNSPLHFGNGTRLTVT.

The chain uses TRBV5-1 and TRBJ2-7; the match to TRBD2 covers 15 bases. Trimming removed 5 bases from V and 1 base from J; junction bases left unmatched: 7. CDR1 and CDR2 (germline): SGHRS, YFSETQ. This CDR3 contains 17 residues. The CDR3 reads CASSQGGTSGGSYEQYF. The DNA of the CDR3 is TGCGCCAGCAGTCAAGGAGGGACTAGCGGGGGGTCCTACGAGCAGTACTTC.

This clone was counted between two and nine times. The chain recombines TRBV9 with TRBJ2-1, with 10 bases identical to TRBD2. CDR1 SGDLS and CDR2 YYNGEE come from the germline V gene. There are 15 residues in the CDR3. V trimming: 0 bases; J trimming: 10 bases; junction bases outside the gene matches: 7. The CDR3 DNA reads as TGTGCCAGCAGCGTAGCTGTGACTAGCGGGTTCGAGCAGTTCTTC. Its translation: CASSVAVTSGFEQFF. The full variable domain, its missing parts supplied by reference TRBV9 and TRBJ2-1, is DSGVTQTPKHLITATGQRVTLRCSPRSGDLSVYWYQQSLDQGLQFLIQYYNGEERAKGNILERFSAQQFPDLHSELNLSSLELGDSALYFCASSVAVTSGFEQFFGPGTRLTVL.

The V and J genes are TRBV19 and TRBJ2-5, with 10 bases that match TRBD1. CDR1 and CDR2 from the germline V gene are LNHDA and SQIVND (reference sequence). The CDR3 sequence is 12 residues long. J gave up 6 bases and V 10 bases, and 5 bases lay outside the gene matches. CDR3 DNA sequence: TGTGCCACGAGACAGGGGGCAAAGACCCAGTACTTC. Residues: CATRQGAKTQYF.

The chain couples TRBV4-2 to TRBJ1-2; D ambiguous. The germline V and J ends were trimmed by 1 base and 3 bases, with 18 bases remaining between them. CDR3 length equals 17 residues. CDR1 is LGHNA and CDR2 is YNFKEQ in the germline V gene. Here the CDR3 reads CASSQVFGRRHDYGYTF. CDR3 DNA sequence: TGTGCCAGCAGCCAAGTGTTCGGGAGGAGACACGACTATGGCTACACCTTC.

The rearrangement joins TRBV7-2 to TRBJ2-3; the D is unclear. With 0 bases removed from V and 1 base from J, the gap between germline ends came to 8 bases. This CDR3 spans 15 amino acids. Germline CDR1 is SGHTA and CDR2 is FQGNSA. The CDR3 DNA follows: TGTGCCAGCAGCTTAGCTTCGGTAGGCACAGATACGCAGTATTTT. Protein sequence: CASSLASVGTDTQYF.

The chain employs TRBV27 and TRBJ1-1; 7 nucleotides agree with TRBD1. The germline V gene encodes CDR1 MNHEY and CDR2 SMNVEV (reference sequence). This CDR3 region has 15 residues. V lost 1 base, J lost 2 bases, and 4 bases stayed unmatched. The CDR3 sequence is CASSLLGTANTEAFF. The CDR3 DNA reads TGTGCCAGCAGTTTATTGGGGACAGCAAACACTGAAGCTTTCTTT.

The genes are TRBV5-1 and TRBJ1-1; 10 positions match TRBD1. With 3 bases clipped from V and 5 bases from J, the junction kept 4 bases outside the gene matches. CDR3 size: 14 residues. Germline loops: CDR1 SGHRS, CDR2 YFSETQ. The chain's CDR3 is CASSSGQGKTEAFF. For the CDR3, the DNA is TGCGCCAGCAGCTCGGGACAGGGGAAAACTGAAGCTTTCTTT.

The chain uses TRBV7-8 and TRBJ2-5, with 7 bases identical to TRBD1. The DNA matches TRBJ2-7 better at its end, which makes the J call doubtful. This CDR3 is built from 16 residues. CDR1 SGHVS and CDR2 FQNEAQ come from the germline V gene. The CDR3 sequence is CASSLGMDRSSYEQYF. DNA for the CDR3: TGTGCCAGCAGCTTAGGGATGGACAGGAGCTCCTACGAGCAGTACTTC.

The V call is TRBV28, the J call TRBJ1-4; 7 bases agree with TRBD1. The CDR3 sequence is 15 residues long. Trimming at V came to 3 bases and at J to 4 bases, leaving 5 bases not matched to a gene. CDR1 is MDHEN, CDR2 SYDVKM, per germline. The CDR3 loop is CASSLGGQFNEKLFF. The CDR3 nucleotides read TGTGCCAGCAGTTTGGGGGGACAGTTTAATGAAAAACTGTTTTTT.

The chain links TRBV6-4 to TRBJ2-1; 7 nucleotides match TRBD2. CDR1 and CDR2 from the germline V gene are MRHNA and SNTAGT. The CDR3 loop spans 16 amino acids. After removal of 2 bases from V and 7 bases from J, the junction contained 11 bases not matched to a gene. CDR3 in amino acids: CASSDDSDKAGNEQFF. In DNA, the CDR3 is TGTGCCAGCAGTGACGATTCAGACAAAGCGGGGAATGAGCAGTTCTTC.

The rearrangement uses TRBV9 and TRBJ2-5, with D tentatively TRBD1 (5 bases). The end of the DNA is better explained by TRBJ2-7, so the J call may be wrong. Germline CDR1 is SGDLS and CDR2 is YYNGEE. The CDR3 spans 14 residues. The CDR3 is CASSVGQGYYEQYF. In DNA, the CDR3 is TGTGCCAGCAGCGTAGGGCAGGGCTACTACGAGCAGTACTTC.

The V and J genes are TRBV25-1 and TRBJ2-7, with D perhaps matching TRBD1 (6 bases). The CDR3 loop spans 15 amino acids. Trimming shortened V by 4 bases and J by 0 bases, and 13 bases separated the two germline ends. CDR1 MGHDK and CDR2 SYGVNS come from the germline V gene. The CDR3 DNA sequence: TGTGCCAGCAGTGGGAAGGGGGACACCTCCTACGAGCAGTACTTC. Its protein product is CASSGKGDTSYEQYF.

V gene TRBV20-1 combines with J gene TRBJ1-2; maybe TRBD1 (6 bases). The CDR3 consists of 11 residues. Trimming removed 3 bases from V and 8 bases from J, with 10 bases in between. Per the germline V gene, CDR1 is DFQATT and CDR2 is SNEGSKA (reference sequence). The CDR3 region has the DNA TGCAGTGCTAGCAGGGGTATGGGCTACACCTTC. As protein: CSASRGMGYTF.

In its sample, this clone was seen once. V usage is TRBV4-1 and J usage is TRBJ2-1; no clear D gene. There are 15 residues in the CDR3. CDR1 and CDR2 (germline): MGHRA, YSYEKL. With 0 bases removed from V and 2 bases from J, the gap between germline ends came to 8 bases. CDR3 loop: CASSQEGRAYNEQFF. The CDR3 DNA reads TGCGCCAGCAGCCAAGAGGGCAGAGCCTACAATGAGCAGTTCTTC.

V usage is TRBV4-1 and J usage is TRBJ2-1; 12 bases fit TRBD2. This CDR3 has 18 residues. Germline CDR1 is MGHRA and CDR2 is YSYEKL. The V gene end was trimmed by 1 base and the J gene end by 5 bases; junction bases not matched to a gene: 9. As DNA, the CDR3 is TGCGCCAGCAGCCAAGGGGCAGGGACTAGCGGGCTCCACAATGAGCAGTTCTTC. This gives the protein CASSQGAGTSGLHNEQFF.

Of note for this clone: Compared with germline, one end of the junction differs, possibly owing to a read error. The chain uses TRBV9 and TRBJ1-3; D is unclear. There are 13 residues in the CDR3. CDR1 and CDR2 (germline): SGDLS, YYNGEE. DNA of the CDR3: TGTGCCAGCAGCGTAGTTACGGGAAATACCATATATTTT. Its translation: CASSVVTGNTIYF.

The chain uses TRBV7-6 and TRBJ1-5, with a possible D match to TRBD1 (5 bases). V was clipped by 5 bases and J by 5 bases, with 13 bases between them. Germline assignment: CDR1 SGHVS and CDR2 FNYEAQ. This CDR3 spans 14 amino acids. The CDR3 DNA follows: TGTGCCAGCAGCGCCCGAGGAGGGGATCAGCCCCAGCATTTT. Protein product: CASSARGGDQPQHF.

The chain couples TRBV2 to TRBJ2-5, with 8 bases that match TRBD2. The ends lost 6 bases at V and 2 bases at J; junction bases unmatched: 5. From germline, CDR1 is SNHLY and CDR2 FYNNEI. This CDR3 is 14 amino acids long. CDR3 DNA: TGTGCCAGCAGAAATGAGCGGGGGCAAGAGACCCAGTACTTC. Residues: CASRNERGQETQYF.

This clone has just one count. This chain uses TRBV6-6 with TRBJ2-1; 9 bases fit TRBD1. The CDR3 contains 15 residues. Germline values: CDR1 MNHNY, CDR2 SVGAGI (reference sequence). The V gene end was trimmed by 7 bases and the J gene end by 9 bases; junction bases not matched to a gene: 13. CDR3 bases: TGTGCCAGCAAAGGCCCGGGGACAGGGCAAGGTGAGCAGTTCTTC. Amino acid sequence: CASKGPGTGQGEQFF.

The chain couples TRBV6-1 to TRBJ1-2; 8 bases are shared with TRBD1. Germline assignment: CDR1 MNHNS and CDR2 SASEGT. The CDR3 extends over 16 amino acids. The trim removed 1 base at V and 4 bases at J, leaving 8 bases unmatched. This CDR3 is CASSEGFQGAFYGYTF. The CDR3 coding sequence is TGTGCCAGCAGTGAAGGGTTTCAGGGGGCCTTCTATGGCTACACCTTC.

This clone has just one count. J is TRBJ2-3 and V is TRBV7-2, with 12 bases that match TRBD2. There are 15 residues in the CDR3. V was pared by 8 bases and J by 0 bases, with 3 bases of the junction left unmatched. Germline V lookup: CDR1 SGHTA, CDR2 FQGNSA. As DNA, the CDR3 is TGTGCCAGCGGGACTAGCGGGTCTAGCACAGATACGCAGTATTTT. Translated: CASGTSGSSTDTQYF.